This section outlines one T cell receptor (beta chain) sequence together with its context. Its antigen is unknown. Treatment specified: roughly 10-day PBMC culture with coronavirus spike peptide pools or control peptides (ViraFEST assay). First, ViraFEST expanded antigen-specific T cells with peptide pools, and next it sequenced the TCRs. Cultures of PBMCs, two million per well, were set up with approximately 9.6 IU/ml IL-2 and about 10 ug/ml peptide pools. This specimen belongs to a study of vaccination and CD4 T cells after COVID-19. Overall study: With a range of 35 to 161, the median interval from diagnosis to drawing post-COVID samples was roughly 91 days. The stimulus for the cells was overlapping spike peptides derived from SARS-CoV-2, HCoV-NL63, HCoV-OC43 and HCoV-229E.

Cultured CD4+ T-cell DNA underwent Oncomine TCR Beta short-read sequencing. TCRdb re-analysed the PCR reads in MiXCR, keeping a single row per CDR3 protein. The table shows about 12,000 distinct CDR3 sequences, with roughly 47% occurring only once. The origin of this receptor is a human donor who had recovered from COVID-19. Sequencing input: CD4+ T cells from blood, cultured in vitro.

This CDR3 reads CASSHPSGNMNTEAFF. The CDR3 nucleotides read TGTGCCAGCAGCCATCCCAGCGGTAACATGAACACTGAAGCTTTCTTT. The genes are TRBV11-3 and TRBJ1-1, with no clear D. The CDR3 loop spans 16 amino acids. V lost 5 bases to trimming and J lost 0 bases, with 16 bases between them. Germline V gene data show CDR1 as SGHNT and CDR2 as YENEEA. Variable domain in full (rest from reference TRBV11-3 and TRBJ1-1): EAGVVQSPRYKIIEKKQPVAFWCNPISGHNTLYWYLQNLGQGPELLIRYENEEAVDDSQLPKDRFSAERLKGVDSTLKIQPAELGDSAVYLCASSHPSGNMNTEAFFGQGTRLTVV.